The source of this T cell receptor beta chain is a study of blood T cell repertoires in COVID-19. Study overall: The United States, Italy and Spain provided the acute and convalescent COVID-19 samples.

Clones were sequenced by immunoSEQ multiplex PCR, and TCRdb holds only the in-frame ones, with some missing. The sample lists over 350,000 clones, about 89% occurring once. The CDR3 has 13 residues. V was trimmed by 2 bases and J by 7 bases, leaving 12 bases between them. Everyone who took part was roughly 18 to 89 years old, and they came from 24 US areas. V usage is TRBV12-3 or TRBV12-4 and J usage is TRBJ2-7, with a possible D match to TRBD1 (5 bases). This TCR was recovered from a woman between 40 and 50 years old who had been exposed to COVID-19. Material: PBMCs or T cells enriched from blood (not recorded which). CDR3 sequence reads: CASSLYQGSEQYF. CDR3 DNA: TGTGCCAGCAGTTTATATCAGGGCTCAGAGCAGTACTTC.